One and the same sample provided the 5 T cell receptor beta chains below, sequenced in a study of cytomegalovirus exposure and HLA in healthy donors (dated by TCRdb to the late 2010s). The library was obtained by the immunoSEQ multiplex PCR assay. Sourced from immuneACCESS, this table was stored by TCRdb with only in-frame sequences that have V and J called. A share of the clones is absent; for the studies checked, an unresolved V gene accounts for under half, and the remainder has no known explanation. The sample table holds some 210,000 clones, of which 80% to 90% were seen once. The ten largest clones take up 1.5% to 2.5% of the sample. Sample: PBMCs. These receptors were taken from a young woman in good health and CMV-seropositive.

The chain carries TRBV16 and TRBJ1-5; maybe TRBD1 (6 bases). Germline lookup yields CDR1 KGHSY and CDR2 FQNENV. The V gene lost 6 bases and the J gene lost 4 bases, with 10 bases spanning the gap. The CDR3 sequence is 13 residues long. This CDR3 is CASRATGNQPQHF. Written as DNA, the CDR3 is TGTGCCAGCAGAGCAACAGGGAATCAGCCCCAGCATTTT.

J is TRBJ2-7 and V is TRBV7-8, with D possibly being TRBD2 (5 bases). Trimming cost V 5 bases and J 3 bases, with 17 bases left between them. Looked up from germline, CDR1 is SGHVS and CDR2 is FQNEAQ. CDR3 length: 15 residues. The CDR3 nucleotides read TGTGCCAGCAGCCCCGCCTGGACGGGAATCTACGAGCAGTACTTC. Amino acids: CASSPAWTGIYEQYF.

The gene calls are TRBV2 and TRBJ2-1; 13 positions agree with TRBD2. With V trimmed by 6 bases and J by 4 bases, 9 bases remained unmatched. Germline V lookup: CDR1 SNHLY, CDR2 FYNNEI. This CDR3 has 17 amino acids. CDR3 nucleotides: TGTGCCAGCAGGACAGGGACTAGCGGGAACGGATACAATGAGCAGTTCTTC. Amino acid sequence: CASRTGTSGNGYNEQFF.

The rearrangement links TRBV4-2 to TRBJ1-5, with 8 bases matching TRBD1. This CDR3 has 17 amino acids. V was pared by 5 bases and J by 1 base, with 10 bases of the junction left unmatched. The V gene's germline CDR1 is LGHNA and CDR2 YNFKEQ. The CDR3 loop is CASSSRDRSWSNQPQHF. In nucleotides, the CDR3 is TGTGCCAGCAGCTCTCGGGACAGGTCCTGGAGCAATCAGCCCCAGCATTTT.

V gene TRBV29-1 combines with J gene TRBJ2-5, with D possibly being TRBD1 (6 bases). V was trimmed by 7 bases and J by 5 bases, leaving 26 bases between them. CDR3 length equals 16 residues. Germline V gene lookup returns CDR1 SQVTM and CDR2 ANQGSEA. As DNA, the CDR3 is TGCAGCGGTTGGGACACCCCGGGTCTTCGAGAGGAGACCCAGTACTTC. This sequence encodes CSGWDTPGLREETQYF.